This entry features one T cell receptor beta chain sequence. The assay was immunoSEQ multiplex PCR, and TCRdb's table has in-frame clones only and misses some. The sample records about 82,000 clones, roughly 87% being singletons. This sample is part of a study of PD-L1 blockade in urothelial cancer. Whole-study context: Reported median T cell count for blood samples was roughly 140,000.

V was trimmed by 4 bases and J by 0 bases, leaving 6 bases between them. There are 14 residues in the CDR3. The germline V gene encodes CDR1 MNHNY and CDR2 SVGAGI (reference sequence). Between 1 and 8 samples per patient were obtained, pretreatment and on-treatment. This clonotype was obtained from an older man with urothelial cancer. The chain combines TRBV6-6 with TRBJ2-2; D not certain. Sequencing used PBMCs, obtained around atezolizumab (anti-PD-L1) treatment. The CDR3 region is CASSSRANTGELFF. The CDR3 nucleotides are TGTGCCAGCAGTTCTAGAGCGAACACCGGGGAGCTGTTTTTT.